This passage covers 31 T cell receptor beta chains from one sample sequenced in a study of somatic mutations in cytotoxic T cells in rheumatoid arthritis. The data were produced by immunoSEQ multiplex PCR, yet TCRdb's version contains in-frame clones alone and is incomplete. The table lists roughly 35,000 clones, approximately 84% of them singletons, with roughly 3.2% in the top ten. Sample: CD8+ T cells sorted from blood. The receptors here all came from a man between 35 and 55 years old in good health.

V gene TRBV20-1 combines with J gene TRBJ2-1; D is perhaps TRBD1 (5 bases). With 2 bases removed from V and 7 bases from J, the gap between germline ends came to 6 bases. The CDR3 runs 11 residues. The germline gives CDR1 DFQATT, CDR2 SNEGSKA (reference sequence). In nucleotides, the CDR3 is TGCAGTGCTAGACCAGGGAATGAGCAGTTCTTC. It yields the protein CSARPGNEQFF.

The CDR3 bases are TGTGCCAGCACCTGGGACGCGGCCTACGAGCAGTACTTC. Translating it yields CASTWDAAYEQYF. J is TRBJ2-7 and V is TRBV2; tentatively, D is TRBD1 or TRBD2 (5 bases each). Trimming took off 7 bases at V and 2 bases at J, with 12 bases between the two ends. The CDR3 is made up of 13 amino acids. Germline values: CDR1 SNHLY, CDR2 FYNNEI. Together with reference TRBV2 and TRBJ2-7, the CDR3 gives the full variable domain: EPEVTQTPSHQVTQMGQEVILRCVPISNHLYFYWYRQILGQKVEFLVSFYNNEISEKSEIFDDQFSVERPDGSNFTLKIRSTKLEDSAMYFCASTWDAAYEQYFGPGTRLTVT.

This clone has a single count. This rearrangement joins TRBV27 to TRBJ1-2; 7 bases map to TRBD1. Germline assignment: CDR1 MNHEY and CDR2 SMNVEV (reference sequence). This CDR3 comprises 14 residues. V shed 6 bases and J 10 bases; nucleotides not matched to a gene: 14. CDR3 sequence (DNA): TGTGCCAGCAGCCAAGGAGGACAGGTTCTAGACTACACCTTC. This sequence encodes CASSQGGQVLDYTF.

The table lists this clone with a few counts. CDR3 sequence reads: CASSPYDGTSVGEQYF. For the CDR3, the DNA is TGTGCCAGCAGCCCCTATGACGGGACTAGCGTCGGCGAGCAGTACTTC. J is TRBJ2-7 and V is TRBV11-2; 10 bases agree with TRBD2. The germline V gene has CDR1 SGHAT and CDR2 FQNNGV. V gave up 5 bases and J gave up 6 bases; unmatched junction bases: 13. The CDR3 contains 16 residues.

The genes are TRBV27 and TRBJ2-5; a possible D gene is TRBD1 (6 bases). This CDR3 contains 14 residues. V lost 3 bases, J lost 3 bases, and 11 bases lay in between. In germline, CDR1 is MNHEY, CDR2 SMNVEV (reference sequence). The CDR3 region has the DNA TGTGCCAGCAGTTTTGGGGGCCTGGAAGAGACCCAGTACTTC. Amino acids: CASSFGGLEETQYF.

This rearrangement joins TRBV28 to TRBJ1-2, with a possible D match to TRBD1 (6 bases). CDR1 MDHEN and CDR2 SYDVKM come from the germline V gene. Trimming shortened V by 6 bases and J by 8 bases, and 10 bases separated the two germline ends. This CDR3 comprises 11 residues. CDR3 sequence (DNA): TGTGCCAGCAGCAAAGGGGGAGGCTACACCTTC. This translates into CASSKGGGYTF.

This chain connects TRBV5-1 to TRBJ2-5; 8 bases map to TRBD2. Germline CDR1 is SGHRS and CDR2 is YFSETQ. Trimming cost V 4 bases and J 7 bases; bases outside gene matches: 15. The CDR3 contains 16 residues. The CDR3 sequence is CASSLSEREFSGTQYF. In nucleotides, the CDR3 is TGCGCCAGCAGCCTATCCGAGCGGGAGTTCTCAGGGACCCAGTACTTC.

This rearrangement joins TRBV18 to TRBJ2-1; 8 bases line up with TRBD1. The CDR3 totals 14 residues. The V segment lost 4 bases and the J segment 5 bases; nucleotides outside the gene matches: 4. In germline, CDR1 is KGHSH, CDR2 LQKENI. CDR3 loop: CASSQDRAHNEQFF. Here the CDR3 DNA reads TGTGCCAGCTCACAGGACAGGGCCCACAATGAGCAGTTCTTC.

The genes are TRBV7-6 and TRBJ2-3, with 10 bases lining up with TRBD2. V gave up 4 bases and J gave up 5 bases; unmatched junction bases: 9. Germline V gene sequence: CDR1 SGHVS, CDR2 FNYEAQ. This CDR3 is 16 amino acids long. The CDR3 sequence: CASSSSAGGPRDTQYF. Written as DNA, the CDR3 is TGTGCCAGCAGCTCCTCAGCGGGAGGGCCCAGAGATACGCAGTATTTT.

The CDR3 DNA reads TGTGCCAGTAGTATAATTGGGGGCGCAGATACGCAGTATTTT. Its protein product is CASSIIGGADTQYF. The chain is built from TRBV19 and TRBJ2-3, with TRBD1 as a possible D gene (6 bases). Germline V gene sequence: CDR1 LNHDA, CDR2 SQIVND (reference sequence). CDR3 length: 14 amino acids. V was trimmed by 2 bases and J by 4 bases, leaving 10 bases between them.

The chain links TRBV6-1 to TRBJ2-7; no clear D gene. Trimming pared 1 base from V and 3 bases from J, leaving 13 bases between. This CDR3 contains 15 residues. CDR1 MNHNS and CDR2 SASEGT come from the germline V gene. Here the CDR3 reads CASSEGPVVGYEQYF. The CDR3 DNA reads as TGTGCCAGCAGTGAAGGCCCGGTAGTGGGCTACGAGCAGTACTTC.

This clone was picked up a small number of times. This chain uses TRBV7-9 with TRBJ2-7; 8 bases fit TRBD2. The CDR3 loop spans 16 amino acids. Germline CDR1 SEHNR, CDR2 FQNEAQ (reference sequence). V trimming: 1 base; J trimming: 2 bases; junction bases outside the gene matches: 7. CDR3 coding DNA: TGTGCCAGCAGCTTAGGTTTCACTAGCGGACCCTACGAGCAGTACTTC. It codes for CASSLGFTSGPYEQYF.

The chain recombines TRBV2 with TRBJ2-3; 8 nucleotides line up with TRBD1. Germline CDR1 SNHLY, CDR2 FYNNEI. The CDR3 extends over 15 amino acids. With V trimmed by 2 bases and J by 3 bases, 4 bases remained unmatched. CDR3 nucleotides: TGTGCCAGCAGTGAACAGGGGGCTAGGACAGATACGCAGTATTTT. This translates into CASSEQGARTDTQYF. Full variable domain (missing parts from reference TRBV2 and TRBJ2-3): EPEVTQTPSHQVTQMGQEVILRCVPISNHLYFYWYRQILGQKVEFLVSFYNNEISEKSEIFDDQFSVERPDGSNFTLKIRSTKLEDSAMYFCASSEQGARTDTQYFGPGTRLTVL.

V gene TRBV11-3 combines with J gene TRBJ1-2; TRBD1 might be the D (6 bases). Germline assignment: CDR1 SGHNT and CDR2 YENEEA. Trimming took 5 bases from V and 7 from J, leaving 20 bases between them. The CDR3 is 15 residues long. CDR3 sequence reads: CASSPSGNRESGYTF. CDR3 bases: TGTGCCAGCAGCCCAAGTGGGAACAGGGAAAGTGGCTACACCTTC.

J is TRBJ2-7 and V is TRBV28; D possibly corresponds to TRBD1 (6 bases). This CDR3 has 12 amino acids. The V end was cut by 9 bases, the J end by 0 bases, with 9 bases between. The germline gives CDR1 MDHEN, CDR2 SYDVKM. CDR3 in DNA: TGTGCCAGTAGGGACACCTCCTACGAGCAGTACTTC. This gives the protein CASRDTSYEQYF.

This clone was recorded only once. The rearrangement joins TRBV29-1 to TRBJ1-1, with D unclear. The CDR3 is made up of 12 amino acids. V was shortened by 6 bases and J by 1 base, with 9 bases between the two germline ends. CDR1 is SQVTM, CDR2 ANQGSEA, per germline. The CDR3 DNA reads TGCAGCGTCGAGTTGGGGAACACTGAAGCTTTCTTT. It yields the protein CSVELGNTEAFF.

The chain uses TRBV1 and TRBJ2-3; the table's D call, TRBD2, has no DNA check behind it. TRBV1 is assigned pseudogene status. The CDR3 contains 16 residues. The CDR3 loop reads CTSKGTSAKSRNTQYF. CDR3 DNA: TGCACCAGCAAAGGGACTAGCGCGAAATCGAGAAATACGCAGTATTTT.

This clone showed up just a few times. The J gene is TRBJ1-1, the V gene TRBV9; 11 bases align to TRBD1. V lost 4 bases, J lost 4 bases, and 6 bases stayed unmatched. The CDR3 is made up of 15 amino acids. CDR1 and CDR2 (germline): SGDLS, YYNGEE. In nucleotides, the CDR3 is TGTGCCAGCAGCCGGACAGGGGGCGCAAGCACTGAAGCTTTCTTT. Translated, it gives CASSRTGGASTEAFF. Variable domain in full (rest from reference TRBV9 and TRBJ1-1): DSGVTQTPKHLITATGQRVTLRCSPRSGDLSVYWYQQSLDQGLQFLIQYYNGEERAKGNILERFSAQQFPDLHSELNLSSLELGDSALYFCASSRTGGASTEAFFGQGTRLTVV.

The V gene is TRBV11-1, the J gene TRBJ2-7; possible D gene TRBD1, 6 bases. The V gene's germline CDR1 is SGHAT and CDR2 FQDESV (reference sequence). Trimming took off 5 bases at V and 3 bases at J, with 17 bases between the two ends. This CDR3 contains 15 residues. CDR3 coding DNA: TGTGCCAGCAGCCCGACCGACAGGACAAACTACGAGCAGTACTTC. Protein product: CASSPTDRTNYEQYF.

The rearrangement links TRBV15 to TRBJ2-3; D not certain. This CDR3 region has 14 residues. In germline, CDR1 is LNHNV, CDR2 YYDKDF (reference sequence). The germline V and J ends were trimmed by 2 bases and 4 bases, with 10 bases remaining between them. CDR3 loop: CATSRTPQPDTQYF. CDR3 sequence (DNA): TGTGCCACCAGCAGAACCCCCCAGCCAGATACGCAGTATTTT.

In its sample, this clone was seen a few times. The chain links TRBV14 to TRBJ1-3; TRBD1 matches at 7 bases. Trimming took 1 base from V and 0 from J; bases not matched to a gene: 12. CDR3 length equals 19 residues. Germline CDR1 is SGHDN and CDR2 is FVKESK. CDR3 amino acids: CASSQVLEQGKASGNTIYF. DNA of the CDR3: TGTGCCAGCAGCCAAGTACTCGAACAGGGGAAAGCCTCTGGAAACACCATATATTTT.

This rearrangement joins TRBV9 to TRBJ2-1; 7 positions agree with TRBD1. V was pared by 4 bases and J by 4 bases, with 8 bases of the junction left unmatched. CDR3 length: 15 residues. Per the germline V gene, CDR1 is SGDLS and CDR2 is YYNGEE. CDR3 amino acids: CASSPSWGQYNEQFF. CDR3 sequence (DNA): TGTGCCAGCAGCCCCTCATGGGGACAGTACAATGAGCAGTTCTTC.

This chain connects TRBV5-1 to TRBJ2-5; no firm D call. CDR3 length equals 14 residues. The ends were cut back, 4 bases at V and 1 base at J, with 11 bases in the middle. Germline-derived CDR1 and CDR2 are SGHRS and YFSETQ. The CDR3 here is CASSPGRSQETQYF. CDR3 sequence (DNA): TGCGCCAGCAGCCCCGGACGGAGCCAAGAGACCCAGTACTTC.

This sequence joins TRBV28 and TRBJ1-5; D remains ambiguous. The CDR3 runs to 14 residues. CDR1 MDHEN and CDR2 SYDVKM come from the germline V gene. V gave up 3 bases and J gave up 0 bases, with 6 bases separating them. CDR3 amino acids: CASSFLGSNQPQHF. The CDR3 bases are TGTGCCAGCAGTTTCCTCGGTAGCAATCAGCCCCAGCATTTT.

The chain carries TRBV9 and TRBJ2-2, with D maybe TRBD2 (6 bases). The CDR3 runs to 15 residues. Germline assignment: CDR1 SGDLS and CDR2 YYNGEE. Trimming took 0 bases from V and 5 from J, leaving 11 bases between them. The CDR3 loop is CASSVGGIHTGELFF. The DNA for the CDR3 is TGTGCCAGCAGCGTAGGCGGGATTCATACCGGGGAGCTGTTTTTT.

The chain uses TRBV28 and TRBJ2-7; 9 bases fit TRBD1. The germline CDR1 and CDR2 sequences are MDHEN and SYDVKM. The CDR3 totals 13 residues. The V and J ends lost 6 bases and 2 bases, in that order; junction bases with no gene match: 2. CDR3 in amino acids: CASSRDRAYEQYF. The CDR3 DNA sequence: TGTGCCAGCAGCCGGGACAGGGCCTACGAGCAGTACTTC.

The chain combines TRBV13 with TRBJ2-1; D uncertain. V was pared by 0 bases and J by 3 bases, with 12 bases between. This CDR3 is 16 amino acids long. Germline V lookup: CDR1 PRHDT, CDR2 FYEKMQ (reference sequence). CDR3: CASSLGRQHNYNEQFF. For the CDR3, the DNA is TGTGCCAGCAGCTTAGGTCGGCAACACAACTACAATGAGCAGTTCTTC.

This chain joins TRBV27 and TRBJ2-7; D perhaps matches TRBD2 (6 bases). Trimming removed 3 bases at V and 0 bases at J, with 9 bases between. The CDR3 sequence is 14 residues long. CDR1 and CDR2 from the germline V gene are MNHEY and SMNVEV (reference sequence). The CDR3 region has the DNA TGTGCCAGCAGTTTCGGGACTGCCTCCTACGAGCAGTACTTC. Translation gives CASSFGTASYEQYF.

This clone was observed a single time. This chain uses TRBV19 with TRBJ2-7; TRBD2 matches 11 bases. Germline CDR1 and CDR2: LNHDA and SQIVND (reference sequence). V lost 4 bases and J lost 7; bases outside the gene matches: 6. The CDR3 totals 14 residues. The CDR3 coding sequence is TGTGCCAGTAGTAGCGGACTAGCGGGTCTGGAGCAGTACTTC. Residues: CASSSGLAGLEQYF. The complete variable domain, with remaining parts taken from reference TRBV19 and TRBJ2-7, reads DGGITQSPKYLFRKEGQNVTLSCEQNLNHDAMYWYRQDPGQGLRLIYYSQIVNDFQKGDIAEGYSVSREKKESFPLTVTSAQKNPTAFYLCASSSGLAGLEQYFGPGTRLTVT.

The gene calls are TRBV30 and TRBJ1-1; a weak D match, TRBD1 (6 bases). In germline, CDR1 is GTSNPN, CDR2 SVGIG (reference sequence). The CDR3 is 11 amino acids. Trimming left V 5 bases short and J 8 bases short, with 12 bases between. The DNA of the CDR3 is TGTGCCTGGGGGACATCCGCGGAAGCTTTCTTT. The encoded protein is CAWGTSAEAFF.

This clone was found once. The rearrangement joins TRBV6-4 to TRBJ2-3; 7 nucleotides match TRBD2. This CDR3 spans 15 amino acids. Germline CDR1 is MRHNA and CDR2 is SNTAGT. V gave up 2 bases and J gave up 0 bases; unmatched junction bases: 2. In nucleotides, the CDR3 is TGTGCCAGCAGTGACATAGCGGGTAGCACAGATACGCAGTATTTT. Protein: CASSDIAGSTDTQYF.